This T cell receptor (beta chain) is from a study of blood T cell repertoires in COVID-19. Study context: The origin of the acute and convalescent COVID-19 samples was the United States, Italy and Spain. In each case, the material was cDNA or gDNA derived from T cells, B-cell-depleted T cells, or PBMCs.

Germline V gene lookup returns CDR1 MDHEN and CDR2 SYDVKM. Germline trimming cut 2 bases from V and 14 bases from J; bases unmatched to any gene: 12. The CDR3 has 15 residues. Produced via immunoSEQ multiplex PCR; TCRdb's table is partial and in-frame only. The repertoire holds approximately 260,000 clones, with over 85% as singletons. Specimen: PBMCs or T cells enriched from blood (not recorded which). This receptor was identified in a woman aged 55-70 years who had recovered from COVID-19. This chain joins TRBV28 and TRBJ1-6, with 7 nucleotides matching TRBD1. The CDR3 DNA reads TGTGCCAGCAGTTTAGGGGGGACAGCCCCTCGGACCCTCCACTTT. Its protein product is CASSLGGTAPRTLHF.